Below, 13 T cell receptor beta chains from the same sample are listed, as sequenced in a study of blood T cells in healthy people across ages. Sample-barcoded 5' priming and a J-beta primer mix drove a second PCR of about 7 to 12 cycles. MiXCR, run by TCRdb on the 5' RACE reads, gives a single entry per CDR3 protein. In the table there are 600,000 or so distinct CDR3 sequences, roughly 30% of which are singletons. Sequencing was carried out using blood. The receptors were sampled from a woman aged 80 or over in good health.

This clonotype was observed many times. The CDR3 DNA reads TGTGCCAGCCGGAGGACTACAGACACCTACAATGAGCAGTTCTTC. This sequence encodes CASRRTTDTYNEQFF. The genes are TRBV6-1 and TRBJ2-1; possible D gene TRBD2, 6 bases. Looked up from germline, CDR1 is MNHNS and CDR2 is SASEGT. This CDR3 is built from 15 residues. Trimming took off 8 bases at V and 2 bases at J, with 16 bases between the two ends.

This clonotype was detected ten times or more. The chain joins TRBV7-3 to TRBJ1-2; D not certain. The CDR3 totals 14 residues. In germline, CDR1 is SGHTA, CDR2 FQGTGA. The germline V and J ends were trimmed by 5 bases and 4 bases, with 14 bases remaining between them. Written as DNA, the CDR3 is TGTGCCAGCAGCCTTATCCCAGCCTCCTATGGCTACACCTTC. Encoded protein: CASSLIPASYGYTF.

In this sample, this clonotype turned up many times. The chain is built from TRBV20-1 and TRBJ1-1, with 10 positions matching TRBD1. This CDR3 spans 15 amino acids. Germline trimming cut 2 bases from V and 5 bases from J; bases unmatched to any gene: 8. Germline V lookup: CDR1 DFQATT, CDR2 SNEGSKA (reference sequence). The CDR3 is CSARIPGQGRTEAFF. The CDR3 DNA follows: TGCAGTGCTAGAATCCCGGGACAGGGGCGGACTGAAGCTTTCTTT.

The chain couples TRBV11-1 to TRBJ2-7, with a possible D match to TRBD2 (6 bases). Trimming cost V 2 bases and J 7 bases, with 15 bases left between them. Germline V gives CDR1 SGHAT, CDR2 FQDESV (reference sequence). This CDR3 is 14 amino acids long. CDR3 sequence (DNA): TGTGCCAGCAGCTTACGGGAGCTGCGAAATGAGCAGTACTTC. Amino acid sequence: CASSLRELRNEQYF.

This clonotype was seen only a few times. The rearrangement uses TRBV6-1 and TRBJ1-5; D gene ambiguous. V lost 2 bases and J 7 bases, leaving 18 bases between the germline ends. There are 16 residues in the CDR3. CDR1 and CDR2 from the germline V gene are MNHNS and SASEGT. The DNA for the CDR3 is TGTGCCAGCAGTGAATTAGCCCTTTTGGGAGCACAGCCCCAGCATTTT. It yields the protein CASSELALLGAQPQHF.

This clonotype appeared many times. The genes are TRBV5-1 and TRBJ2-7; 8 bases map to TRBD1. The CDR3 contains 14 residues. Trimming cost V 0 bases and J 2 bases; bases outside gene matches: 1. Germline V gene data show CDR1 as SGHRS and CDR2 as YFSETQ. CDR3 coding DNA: TGCGCCAGCAGCTTGGTGGACAGGGCCTACGAGCAGTACTTC. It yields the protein CASSLVDRAYEQYF.

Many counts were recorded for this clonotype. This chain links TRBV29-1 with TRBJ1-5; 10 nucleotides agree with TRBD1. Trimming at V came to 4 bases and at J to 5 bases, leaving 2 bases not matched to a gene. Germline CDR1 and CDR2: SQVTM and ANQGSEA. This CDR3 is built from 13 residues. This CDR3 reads CSVAGQGDQPQHF. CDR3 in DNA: TGCAGCGTTGCAGGACAGGGGGATCAGCCCCAGCATTTT.

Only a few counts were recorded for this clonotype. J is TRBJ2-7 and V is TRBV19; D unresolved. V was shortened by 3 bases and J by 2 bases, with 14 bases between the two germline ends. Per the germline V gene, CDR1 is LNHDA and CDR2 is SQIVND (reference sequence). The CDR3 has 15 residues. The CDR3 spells CASSMGMGGTYEQYF. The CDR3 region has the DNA TGTGCCAGTAGTATGGGGATGGGCGGAACCTACGAGCAGTACTTC. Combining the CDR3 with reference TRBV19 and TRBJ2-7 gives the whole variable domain DGGITQSPKYLFRKEGQNVTLSCEQNLNHDAMYWYRQDPGQGLRLIYYSQIVNDFQKGDIAEGYSVSREKKESFPLTVTSAQKNPTAFYLCASSMGMGGTYEQYFGPGTRLTVT.

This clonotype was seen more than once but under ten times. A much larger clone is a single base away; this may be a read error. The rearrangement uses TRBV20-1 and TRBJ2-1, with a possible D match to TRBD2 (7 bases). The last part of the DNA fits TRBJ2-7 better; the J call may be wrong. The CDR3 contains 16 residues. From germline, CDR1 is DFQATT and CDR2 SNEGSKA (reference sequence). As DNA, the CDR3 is TGCAGTGCTAGGTTGATAGGCGGGGGCTCCTACAATGAGCAGTACTTC. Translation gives CSARLIGGGSYNEQYF.

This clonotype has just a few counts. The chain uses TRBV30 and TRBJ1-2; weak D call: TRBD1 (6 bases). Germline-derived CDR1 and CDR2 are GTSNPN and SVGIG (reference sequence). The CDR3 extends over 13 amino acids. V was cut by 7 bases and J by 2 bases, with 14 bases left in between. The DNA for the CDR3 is TGTGCCTTTACAGGGTACAGCAACTATGGCTACACCTTC. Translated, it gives CAFTGYSNYGYTF.

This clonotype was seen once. The CDR3 coding sequence is TGCGCCAGCAGCTGGAGTTACTCGAGCGATGAGCAGTTCTTC. Its protein is CASSWSYSSDEQFF. The chain joins TRBV5-1 to TRBJ2-1; D not certain. Germline V gene sequence: CDR1 SGHRS, CDR2 YFSETQ. This CDR3 has 14 amino acids. Trimming removed 3 bases from V and 8 bases from J, with 15 bases in between.

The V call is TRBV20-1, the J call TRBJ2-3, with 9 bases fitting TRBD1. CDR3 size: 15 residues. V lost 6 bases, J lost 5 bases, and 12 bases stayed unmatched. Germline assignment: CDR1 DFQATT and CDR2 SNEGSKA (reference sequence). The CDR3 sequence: CSAETGTGTLDTQYF. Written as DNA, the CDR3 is TGCAGTGCCGAGACCGGGACAGGGACCCTAGATACGCAGTATTTT.

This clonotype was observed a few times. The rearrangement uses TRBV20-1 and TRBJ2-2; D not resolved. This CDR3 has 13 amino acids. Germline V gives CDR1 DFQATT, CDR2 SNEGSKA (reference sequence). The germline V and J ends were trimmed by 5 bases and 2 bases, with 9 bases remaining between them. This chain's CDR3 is CSAPPFNTGELFF. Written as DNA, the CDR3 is TGCAGTGCTCCACCCTTCAACACCGGGGAGCTGTTTTTT.